These T cell receptor beta chains were read from a single sample in a study of identical twins. TCRdb reanalysed the 5' RACE reads using MiXCR and keeps one entry per CDR3 protein. The sample holds roughly 260,000 distinct CDR3 sequences, roughly 13% seen once. Sequenced input: memory (CD45RO+) T cells sorted from blood. These receptors all come from a woman aged 18-29 years in good health. Both conserved end residues are part of each CDR3. D genes are given only for firm matches. Not all rows give a size; the values are once, few, many and, for expanded clones, a class.

TRBV7-9	TRBJ1-2	NA	NA	TGTGCCAGCAGCCTAAACGGAATCCCTAACTATGGCTACACCTTC	CASSLNGIPNYGYTF
TRBV11-2	TRBJ2-3	TRBD2	NA	TGTGCCAGCAGCTTTGGACTAGCCCCTCCCGGAGATACGCAGTATTTT	CASSFGLAPPGDTQYF
TRBV29-1	TRBJ1-2	NA	few	TGCAGCGTTGGATGGAGGGAAGAAGGCTACACCTTC	CSVGWREEGYTF
TRBV5-1	TRBJ2-1	NA	NA	TGCGCCAGCAGCCCGGGAGTCTTGGATGGTAGGAATGAGCAGTTCTTC	CASSPGVLDGRNEQFF
TRBV9	TRBJ1-6	NA	NA	TGTGCCAGCAGCGTATCTCCGGACAGTTGGAATTCACCCCTCCACTTT	CASSVSPDSWNSPLHF
TRBV5-1	TRBJ1-4	TRBD1	few	TGCGCCAGCAGCTTCCTCCCGGACAGGGGTGAAAAACTGTTTTTT	CASSFLPDRGEKLFF
TRBV12-3/TRBV12-4	TRBJ2-7	NA	many	TGTGCCAGCAGCCGTGGGGTAGACTACGAGCAGTACTTC	CASSRGVDYEQYF
TRBV10-2	TRBJ1-4	NA	NA	TGCGCCAGCAGTGTTTTACCGGGACGGGCTAATGAAAAACTGTTTTTT	CASSVLPGRANEKLFF
TRBV5-1	TRBJ1-5	NA	few	TGCGCCAGCAGCGGGGACCCTAATCAGCCCCAGCATTTT	CASSGDPNQPQHF
TRBV20-1	TRBJ2-7	NA	few	TGCAGCCTCCAGCAGGGGCGCGAGCAGTACTTC	CSLQQGREQYF
TRBV7-9	TRBJ2-6	TRBD1	NA	TGTGCCAGCAGCTCCGGGACAGGGTTCTCTGGGGCCAACGTCCTGACTTTC	CASSSGTGFSGANVLTF
TRBV29-1	TRBJ2-5	TRBD1	many	TGCAGCCCCTGGGACAGGGGTAGAGAGACCCAGTACTTC	CSPWDRGRETQYF
TRBV20-1	TRBJ2-5	NA	NA	TGCAGTGCTAGTCGGGGGAAGGGTGCTAAAGAGACCCAGTACTTC	CSASRGKGAKETQYF
TRBV29-1	TRBJ2-1	NA	NA	TGCAGCGTCCCTAGGATGGGGGCGCGGTTCTTC	CSVPRMGARFF
TRBV11-2	TRBJ1-1	NA	NA	TGTGCCAGCAGCCGGGGACAACAGAACACTGAAGCTTTCTTT	CASSRGQQNTEAFF
TRBV20-1	TRBJ2-3	TRBD2	NA	TGCAGTGCTAGTGAGCTAGCGGGAGGCACAGATACGCAGTATTTT	CSASELAGGTDTQYF
TRBV7-2	TRBJ2-7	TRBD2	many	TGTGCCAGCAGCTTATCCGGGGGGGCTTACTACGAGCAGTACTTC	CASSLSGGAYYEQYF
TRBV6-2/TRBV6-3	TRBJ2-1	NA	few	TGTGCCAGCAGTTACTCCGGCCTGCGGGCCTACAATGAGCAGTTCTTC	CASSYSGLRAYNEQFF
TRBV20-1	TRBJ2-5	NA	NA	TGCAGTGCTAGAGAGGGCTTAGAGACCCAGTACTTC	CSAREGLETQYF
TRBV20-1	TRBJ2-7	TRBD2	few	TGCAGTGCTAGAGACCGATGGGGTGGGCTAGCGGGAAACTACGAGCAGTACTTC	CSARDRWGGLAGNYEQYF
TRBV2	TRBJ2-1	NA	NA	TGTGCCAGCAAGAGGGACCGCCGTGAGCAGTTCTTC	CASKRDRREQFF
TRBV11-2	TRBJ2-4	TRBD1	NA	TGTGCCAGCAACGACAGGGCGGCGGCCAAAAACATTCAGTACTTC	CASNDRAAAKNIQYF
TRBV9	TRBJ2-1	NA	NA	TGTGCCAGCAGCGTAGACGGGAGTGGGTATGAGCAGTTCTTC	CASSVDGSGYEQFF
TRBV6-1	TRBJ2-7	NA	few	TGTGCCAGCAGGCGGGCCCTGACAGCCTACGAGCAGTACTTC	CASRRALTAYEQYF
TRBV5-5	TRBJ1-1	NA	NA	TGTGCCAGCAGTTTGTTGAATGGGGACGGAGCTTTCTTT	CASSLLNGDGAFF
TRBV7-2	TRBJ1-1	TRBD1	many	TGTGCCAGCAGCCCGTGGACAGGGAGCACTGAAGCTTTCTTT	CASSPWTGSTEAFF
TRBV7-9	TRBJ2-3	NA	few	TGTGCCAGCAGCTTACTTGTCTCGACAGATACGCAGTATTTT	CASSLLVSTDTQYF
TRBV20-1	TRBJ2-1	TRBD2	few	TGCAGTGCGGAGGGACTAGCGAGAAGGAATGAGCAGTTCTTC	CSAEGLARRNEQFF
TRBV4-1	TRBJ2-1	TRBD2	few	TGCGCCAGCAGCACGACCCCGGGGGGCTCCTACAATGAGCAGTTCTTC	CASSTTPGGSYNEQFF
TRBV3-1	TRBJ1-6	TRBD1	NA	TGTGCCAGCAGCCACTCTCGCAGGGGGCTATTACCCCTCCACTTT	CASSHSRRGLLPLHF
TRBV18	TRBJ1-1	NA	few	TGTGCCAGCTCAACCCGTGGCGACACTGAAGCTTTCTTT	CASSTRGDTEAFF
TRBV29-1	TRBJ1-1	NA	many	TGCAGCGCCCGGACTCCAGAGGGGAGCACTGAAGCTTTCTTT	CSARTPEGSTEAFF
TRBV9	TRBJ1-2	NA	NA	TGTGCCAGCAGCCAGGGATTAGGCGGACAAGCATATGGCTACACCTTC	CASSQGLGGQAYGYTF
TRBV20-1	TRBJ1-6	TRBD1	many	TGCAGTGCGCCGAGACAGGGCTTTAATTCACCCCTCCACTTT	CSAPRQGFNSPLHF
TRBV7-2	TRBJ2-5	NA	many	TGTGCCAGCAGCGGCGCTAGCGCCTACCAAGAGACCCAGTACTTC	CASSGASAYQETQYF
TRBV5-1	TRBJ1-2	NA	many	TGCGCCAGCAGCTTGGTCGGGGGAATTTATGGCTACACCTTC	CASSLVGGIYGYTF
TRBV6-5	TRBJ1-2	TRBD1	NA	TGTGCCAGCAGCCCAGGGGGCGGTGACTACACCTTC	CASSPGGGDYTF
TRBV12-3/TRBV12-4	TRBJ2-7	NA	NA	TGTGCCAGCACCGCGGGACTTCTGGAGCAGTACTTC	CASTAGLLEQYF
TRBV29-1	TRBJ2-1	TRBD2	NA	TGCAGCGCAAAGATGCTAGCGGGAGGGAGGAATGAGCAGTTCTTC	CSAKMLAGGRNEQFF
TRBV10-3	TRBJ1-4	NA	NA	TGTGCCATCAGTGTAGAAGCTACAACTAATGAAAAACTGTTTTTT	CAISVEATTNEKLFF
TRBV7-2	TRBJ2-1	TRBD2	few	TGTGCCAGCAGCTTAGCCAGCGGGTGGGGGGGTGAGCAGTTCTTC	CASSLASGWGGEQFF
TRBV5-6	TRBJ2-7	TRBD2	NA	TGTGCCAGCAGAGGACTAGCGGGGGGTATCGAGCAGTACTTC	CASRGLAGGIEQYF
TRBV5-5	TRBJ1-1	NA	few	TGTGCCAGCCCCGGTCTTCTCGACACTGAAGCTTTCTTT	CASPGLLDTEAFF
TRBV7-9	TRBJ2-1	NA	NA	TGTGCCAGCGCCCGGGCGCACAATGAGCAGTTCTTC	CASARAHNEQFF
TRBV5-1	TRBJ2-1	NA	NA	TGCGCCAGCAGCTTGGTCCCCAATGAGCAGTTCTTC	CASSLVPNEQFF
TRBV20-1	TRBJ1-5	NA	once	TGCAGTGCTCAGACTGGGAATCAGCCCCAGCATTTT	CSAQTGNQPQHF
TRBV7-6	TRBJ2-2	NA	NA	TGTGCCAGCAGCTTAGTCCAGAGCAACACCGGGGAGCTGTTTTTT	CASSLVQSNTGELFF
TRBV12-3/TRBV12-4	TRBJ1-1	NA	many	TGTGCCAGCAGTTTAGGCCGCGGAGGCGCTTTCTTT	CASSLGRGGAFF
TRBV20-1	TRBJ2-7	NA	few	TGCAGTGCTGGATACACCTACAGGCCCTACGAGCAGTACTTC	CSAGYTYRPYEQYF
TRBV5-5	TRBJ2-3	NA	few	TGTGCCAGCAGCTTGGGAGACGGTGGAGGCACAGATACGCAGTATTTT	CASSLGDGGGTDTQYF
TRBV20-1	TRBJ2-5	NA	few	TGCAGTGCTAAACCGCGGGGCCGGGAGACCCAGTACTTC	CSAKPRGRETQYF
TRBV7-9	TRBJ2-5	NA	NA	TGTGCCAGGGGGCCTATCCAAGAGACCCAGTACTTC	CARGPIQETQYF
TRBV6-1	TRBJ2-7	TRBD1	NA	TGTGCCAGCAGGGAGGACAGGGGTAGCTCCTACGAGCAGTACTTC	CASREDRGSSYEQYF
TRBV10-3	TRBJ2-6	NA	NA	TGTGCCCAGTCCGGGGGGCCGAAAGACTCTGGGGCCAACGTCCTGACTTTC	CAQSGGPKDSGANVLTF
TRBV27	TRBJ2-5	TRBD1	few	TGTGCCAGCAGTCCCCTGTGGGACAGCTCCCAAGAGACCCAGTACTTC	CASSPLWDSSQETQYF
TRBV9	TRBJ1-2	NA	few	TGTGCCAGCAGCCGGCAGGGGACACCGATGCCCTCCTATGGCTACACCTTC	CASSRQGTPMPSYGYTF
TRBV6-2/TRBV6-3	TRBJ2-7	TRBD2	NA	TGTGCCAGCAGGCGGACTAGCGGGAGCTACGAGCAGTACTTC	CASRRTSGSYEQYF
TRBV7-2	TRBJ2-1	TRBD1	few	TGTGCCAGCGGGACAGGGATGAGCAATGAGCAGTTCTTC	CASGTGMSNEQFF
TRBV20-1	TRBJ2-5	NA	few	TGCAGTGCCCCTCACCAGGGGAGAGCAGAGACCCAGTACTTC	CSAPHQGRAETQYF
TRBV20-1	TRBJ2-3	NA	NA	TGCAGTGCCACCCGGGCGGTTAGCGGCACAGATACGCAGTATTTT	CSATRAVSGTDTQYF